One T cell receptor (beta chain) is described in this entry. CDR1 and CDR2 from the germline V gene are MNHNY and SVGAGI (reference sequence). V shed 5 bases, J shed 3 bases, and the junction held 15 bases outside the gene matches. The CDR3 consists of 18 residues. Generated by immunoSEQ multiplex PCR, the TCRdb table keeps only in-frame clones and is missing some. In the table there are roughly 320,000 clones, roughly 91% of which are singletons. This entry comes from a study of Ad26.COV2.S vaccination and SARS-CoV-2 variants. Indicated treatment: roughly 18 received Ad26.COV2.S at low or high dose, single or two shots; several received placebo; per-sample allocation not given. Day 63 after the first vaccine or placebo injection was the time point for sampling. The vaccine antigen was prefusion-stabilized Wuhan SARS-CoV-2 spike.

The chain is built from TRBV6-6 and TRBJ1-1; 10 bases fit TRBD1. The sequence was obtained from a person aged 18-65 years who received the Ad26.COV2.S COVID-19 vaccine or a placebo. Source: peripheral blood, taken in a trial of Ad26.COV2.S vaccine versus placebo. CDR3 sequence (DNA): TGTGCCAGCAGTCTGCCCGGACAGGGGGTAAATAGGGACACTGAAGCTTTCTTT. Translating gives CASSLPGQGVNRDTEAFF.